Given below is one T cell receptor beta chain in context. Antigen unknown. Each CDR3 protein gets one entry after TCRdb re-called the RT-PCR reads with MiXCR. The table lists about 530,000 distinct CDR3 sequences, 13% of them singletons. The data were taken from a study of response to subunit inactivated influenza vaccine. CDR3 size: 15 residues. Deletions cut 5 bases from V and 1 base from J, with 14 bases between. CDR1 is SGDLS, CDR2 YYNGEE, per germline. Overall study results and limits: Authors suggested each seasonal influenza vaccination recruits few new T cells.

This material consisted of PBMCs from blood, taken 45 days after vaccination. The sequence was obtained from a man in his fifties or sixties who received an inactivated influenza vaccine. This chain connects TRBV9 to TRBJ2-3, with D perhaps TRBD2 (6 bases). The CDR3 region is CASRDNTGGTDTQYF. DNA of the CDR3: TGTGCCAGCAGGGACAATACGGGGGGCACAGATACGCAGTATTTT.